The next 16 T cell receptor beta chains were all read from a single sample in a study of T cell repertoires in cytomegalovirus infection. TCRdb re-called the reads through MiXCR, storing one row per CDR3 protein. The data hold around 570,000 distinct CDR3 sequences, with about 39% observed a single time. The antigens for these receptors are not known. Source: cultured PBMCs, taken from culture after CMV antigen stimulation. The source of these receptors is a human donor in good health (CMV status not recorded). Some clones in this sample may be carry-over from other donors' samples.

The chain joins TRBV7-6 to TRBJ1-1, with D unresolved. The CDR3 loop spans 12 amino acids. V shed 5 bases and J shed 7 bases, with 11 bases lying between them. In germline, CDR1 is SGHVS, CDR2 FNYEAQ. In nucleotides, the CDR3 is TGTGCCAGCAGCCAAGACGGACTTGAAGCTTTCTTT. Residues: CASSQDGLEAFF.

The chain couples TRBV4-3 to TRBJ1-1, with D possibly being TRBD1 (6 bases). V lost 4 bases to trimming and J lost 1 base, with 10 bases between them. This CDR3 spans 14 amino acids. Per germline, CDR1 LGHNA and CDR2 YSLEER. The CDR3, as DNA: TGCGCCAGCAGCCGAGGGACACCGAACACTGAAGCTTTCTTT. Translating it yields CASSRGTPNTEAFF.

In this sample, this clonotype turned up a few times. This chain uses TRBV5-6 with TRBJ1-3; tentative D call: TRBD1 (5 bases). Germline V CDR1 and CDR2: SGHDT, YYEEEE. Trimming cost V 5 bases and J 2 bases, with 14 bases left between them. The CDR3 contains 15 residues. The CDR3 loop reads CASSPTASAGNTIYF. The CDR3 region has the DNA TGTGCCAGCAGTCCGACAGCTTCCGCTGGAAACACCATATATTTT.

This clonotype turned up a few times. The gene calls are TRBV12-3 or TRBV12-4 and TRBJ1-1; D unresolved. The CDR3 has 13 residues. Trimming pared 5 bases from V and 6 bases from J, leaving 13 bases between. The CDR3 coding sequence is TGTGCCAGCAGTATACGTCAGGAATCTGAAGCTTTCTTT. Translating it yields CASSIRQESEAFF.

This clonotype occurred a few times. The rearrangement uses TRBV6-2 or TRBV6-3 and TRBJ1-2, with no clear D. This CDR3 is built from 13 residues. The V end lost 5 bases, the J end lost 2 bases, and 9 bases lay between the germline ends. Germline assignment: CDR1 MNHEY and CDR2 SVGEGT. The CDR3 region is CASSARENYGYTF. The DNA for the CDR3 is TGTGCCAGCAGTGCCCGGGAAAACTATGGCTACACCTTC.

This clonotype occurred a few times. The V call is TRBV11-3, the J call TRBJ2-1, with TRBD2 as a possible D gene (6 bases). The CDR3 spans 15 residues. V was pared by 2 bases and J by 7 bases, with 15 bases between. Germline CDR1 is SGHNT and CDR2 is YENEEA. The CDR3 DNA is TGTGCCAGCAGCTTAAATTGGGGGGTCAGAAATGAGCAGTTCTTC. Amino acid sequence: CASSLNWGVRNEQFF.

The V gene is TRBV27, the J gene TRBJ2-1; 9 bases agree with TRBD2. With 5 bases clipped from V and 3 bases from J, the junction kept 2 bases outside the gene matches. Germline V gene sequence: CDR1 MNHEY, CDR2 SMNVEV (reference sequence). The CDR3 totals 14 residues. The CDR3 DNA sequence: TGTGCCAGCAGTAGCGGGGGGTACTACAATGAGCAGTTCTTC. Protein: CASSSGGYYNEQFF.

In this sample, this clonotype turned up a few times. This rearrangement joins TRBV28 to TRBJ2-7; possible D gene TRBD2, 7 bases. There are 14 residues in the CDR3. Germline V gene lookup returns CDR1 MDHEN and CDR2 SYDVKM. Trimming took off 2 bases at V and 0 bases at J, with 8 bases between the two ends. This chain's CDR3 is CASSLGGASYEQYF. The DNA of the CDR3 is TGTGCCAGCAGTTTAGGGGGGGCCTCCTACGAGCAGTACTTC.

The CDR3 sequence is CASSDDRGRREKLFF. CDR3 DNA sequence: TGTGCCAGCAGTGACGACAGGGGAAGGCGTGAAAAACTGTTTTTT. This chain links TRBV6-8 with TRBJ1-4, with 8 positions matching TRBD1. Looked up from germline, CDR1 is MNHGY and CDR2 is SAAAGT. The CDR3 is 15 residues long. The J segment lost 7 bases and the V segment lost 5 bases, leaving 9 bases of the junction unmatched.

Many counts were recorded for this clonotype. The chain is built from TRBV7-2 and TRBJ2-1, with TRBD2 matching over 7 bases. From germline, CDR1 is SGHTA and CDR2 FQGNSA. The CDR3 covers 15 residues. The V and J ends lost 0 bases and 6 bases, in that order; junction bases with no gene match: 5. The CDR3 coding sequence is TGTGCCAGCAGCTTAGCGTCGGGGGGAGGCAATGAGCAGTTCTTC. Its protein is CASSLASGGGNEQFF.

V and J are TRBV18 and TRBJ2-5; D remains unclear. V was trimmed by 3 bases and J by 1 base, leaving 9 bases between them. The CDR3 covers 14 residues. Germline CDR1 reads KGHSH; CDR2 reads LQKENI. CDR3 bases: TGTGCCAGCTCACCGGACGGAAGCCAAGAGACCCAGTACTTC. Its protein is CASSPDGSQETQYF.

The chain carries TRBV20-1 and TRBJ1-1, with 11 positions matching TRBD1. J was trimmed by 1 base and V by 4 bases; bases with no gene match: 5. This CDR3 contains 15 residues. Germline loops: CDR1 DFQATT, CDR2 SNEGSKA (reference sequence). The CDR3 DNA is TGCAGTGCTACAGAGGGGACAGGGGGGAACACTGAAGCTTTCTTT. Its translation is CSATEGTGGNTEAFF.

The V call is TRBV6-1, the J call TRBJ2-7; D is unclear. Germline V CDR1 and CDR2: MNHNS, SASEGT. V dropped 2 bases and J dropped 5 bases, with 7 bases sitting between them. The CDR3 spans 12 residues. The CDR3: CASSELGDEQYF. The CDR3 nucleotides are TGTGCCAGCAGTGAACTTGGGGACGAGCAGTACTTC.

Only a few counts were recorded for this clonotype. The V call is TRBV7-2, the J call TRBJ2-3; 14 bases agree with TRBD2. With 5 bases clipped from V and 6 bases from J, the junction kept 4 bases outside the gene matches. The CDR3 runs 15 residues. From germline, CDR1 is SGHTA and CDR2 FQGNSA. Here the CDR3 DNA reads TGTGCCAGCAGCCGGGGACTAGCGGGAGCGGATACGCAGTATTTT. Translating gives CASSRGLAGADTQYF.

V gene TRBV7-8 combines with J gene TRBJ1-2, with no clear D. The CDR3 is made up of 15 amino acids. Trimming removed 5 bases at V and 4 bases at J, with 17 bases between. CDR1 SGHVS and CDR2 FQNEAQ come from the germline V gene. DNA for the CDR3: TGTGCCAGCAGCACTCGCTGGAGGACCGTCTATGGCTACACCTTC. Translation gives CASSTRWRTVYGYTF.

This clonotype was counted at least ten times. The chain uses TRBV7-2 and TRBJ1-1; possibly TRBD1 for D (5 bases). Germline V gives CDR1 SGHTA, CDR2 FQGNSA. This CDR3 spans 13 amino acids. V was clipped by 3 bases and J by 1 base, with 6 bases between them. The CDR3 nucleotides read TGTGCCAGCAGCTTCAGGGAGAACACTGAAGCTTTCTTT. Translation gives CASSFRENTEAFF. The entire variable domain, with the rest obtained from reference TRBV7-2 and TRBJ1-1, is as follows: GAGVSQSPSNKVTEKGKDVELRCDPISGHTALYWYRQSLGQGLEFLIYFQGNSAPDKSGLPSDRFSAERTGGSVSTLTIQRTQQEDSAVYLCASSFRENTEAFFGQGTRLTVV.